This paragraph reports one T cell receptor beta chain. Its antigen is as yet unknown. Between the trimmed V and J ends, which lost 0 bases and 3 bases, there was a span of 9 bases. Germline V gives CDR1 SGHTA, CDR2 FQGNSA. The CDR3 runs 14 residues. This entry is derived from a study of cytomegalovirus exposure and HLA in healthy donors. Whole-study findings and limits: Later genetic work tied a missense DCLRE1C variant to beta-chain V and J trimming. Published work reported that the classifier diagnosed cytomegalovirus status with high specificity and sensitivity. Some V segments, TRBV6-2 and TRBV6-3 among them, were indistinguishable and were therefore excluded. Associated with cytomegalovirus, according to the listing, were some 180 TCR beta chains.

The study ran its PCR with 60 Vbeta and 13 Jbeta primers. Repertoires were generated with immunoSEQ multiplex PCR, while TCRdb's copy carries only in-frame clones and drops some. In the table there are under 200,000 clones, 79% of which are singletons. The V call is TRBV7-2, the J call TRBJ2-7, with a tentative D call TRBD2 (6 bases). This sequence originates from a woman aged 50 to 60 in good health and CMV-seronegative. Sample: PBMCs. The CDR3 coding sequence is TGTGCCAGCAGCTTAGCGCGGGGCCTCTACGAGCAGTACTTC. The encoded protein is CASSLARGLYEQYF. Based on the CDR3 plus reference TRBV7-2 and TRBJ2-7, the full variable domain is GAGVSQSPSNKVTEKGKDVELRCDPISGHTALYWYRQSLGQGLEFLIYFQGNSAPDKSGLPSDRFSAERTGGSVSTLTIQRTQQEDSAVYLCASSLARGLYEQYFGPGTRLTVT.